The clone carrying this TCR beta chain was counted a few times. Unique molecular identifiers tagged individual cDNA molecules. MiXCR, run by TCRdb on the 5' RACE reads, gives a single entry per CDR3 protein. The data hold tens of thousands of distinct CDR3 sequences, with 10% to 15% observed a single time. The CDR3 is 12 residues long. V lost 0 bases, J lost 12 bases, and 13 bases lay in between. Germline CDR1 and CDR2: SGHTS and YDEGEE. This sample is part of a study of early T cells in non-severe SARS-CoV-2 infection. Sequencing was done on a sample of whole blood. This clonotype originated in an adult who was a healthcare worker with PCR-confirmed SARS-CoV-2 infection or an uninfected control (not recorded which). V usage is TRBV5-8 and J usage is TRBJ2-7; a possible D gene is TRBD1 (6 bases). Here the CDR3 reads CASSLVGAVTYF. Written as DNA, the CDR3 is TGTGCCAGCAGCTTGGTGGGGGCAGTGACGTACTTC.